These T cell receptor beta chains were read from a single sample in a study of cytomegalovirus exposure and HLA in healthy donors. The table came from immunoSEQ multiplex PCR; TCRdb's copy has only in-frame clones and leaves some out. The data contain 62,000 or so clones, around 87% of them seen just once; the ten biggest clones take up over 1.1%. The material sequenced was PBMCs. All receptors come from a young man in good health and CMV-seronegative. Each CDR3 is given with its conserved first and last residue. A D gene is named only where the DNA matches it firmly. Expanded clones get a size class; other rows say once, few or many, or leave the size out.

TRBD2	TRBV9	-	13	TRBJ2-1	CASSVVAGSEQFF	TGTGCCAGCAGCGTAGTAGCGGGGAGTGAGCAGTTCTTC
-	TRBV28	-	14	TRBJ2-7	CASSLSRVGGEQYF	TGTGCCAGCAGTTTGTCCAGGGTGGGTGGAGAGCAGTACTTC
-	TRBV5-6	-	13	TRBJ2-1	CASSQDSTEEQFF	TGTGCCAGCAGCCAGGACAGTACGGAAGAGCAGTTCTTC
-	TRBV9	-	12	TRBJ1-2	CASSVDGYGYTF	TGTGCCAGCAGCGTAGACGGCTATGGCTACACCTTC
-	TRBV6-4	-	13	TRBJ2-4	CASSDGVGDIQYF	TGTGCCAGCAGTGACGGGGTAGGGGACATTCAGTACTTC
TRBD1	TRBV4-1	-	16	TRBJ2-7	CASSLLSGQGAGEQYF	TGCGCCAGCAGCCTACTGTCGGGACAGGGGGCTGGCGAGCAGTACTTC
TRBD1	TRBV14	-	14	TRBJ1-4	CASTPTGINEKLFF	TGTGCCAGCACCCCGACAGGGATAAATGAAAAACTGTTTTTT
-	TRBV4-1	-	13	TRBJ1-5	CASSQVRGQPQHF	TGCGCCAGCAGCCAGGTCAGGGGCCAGCCCCAGCATTTT
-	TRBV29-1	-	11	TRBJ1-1	CSVEEGSEAFF	TGCAGCGTTGAGGAGGGGTCTGAAGCTTTCTTT
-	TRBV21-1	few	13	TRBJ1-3	CARRGRSGNTIYF	TGTGCCAGGCGGGGGAGGTCTGGAAACACCATATATTTT
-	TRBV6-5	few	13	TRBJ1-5	CASSYEGTQPQHF	TGTGCCAGCAGTTACGAGGGAACTCAGCCCCAGCATTTT
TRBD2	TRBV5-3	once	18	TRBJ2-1	CARSYPRASGGLDNEQFF	TGTGCCAGAAGCTACCCTCGAGCTAGCGGGGGGCTCGACAATGAGCAGTTCTTC
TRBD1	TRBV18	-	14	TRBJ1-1	CASSEGQTNTEAFF	TGTGCCAGCTCAGAGGGACAGACGAACACTGAAGCTTTCTTT
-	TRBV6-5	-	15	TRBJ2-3	CASSSPTGGTDTQYF	TGTGCCAGCAGCTCCCCGACTGGCGGCACAGATACGCAGTATTTT
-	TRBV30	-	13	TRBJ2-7	CAWRKASDYEQYF	TGTGCCTGGAGGAAGGCTAGCGACTACGAGCAGTACTTC
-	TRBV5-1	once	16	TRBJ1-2	CASSLAVLGTFFGYTF	TGCGCCAGCAGCTTGGCCGTTCTTGGCACCTTTTTTGGCTACACCTTC
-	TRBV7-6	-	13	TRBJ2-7	CASSLVSTHEQYF	TGTGCCAGCAGCTTAGTAAGCACTCACGAGCAGTACTTC
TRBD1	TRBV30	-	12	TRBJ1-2	CAEEGAGYGYTF	TGTGCCGAAGAGGGGGCCGGTTATGGCTACACCTTC
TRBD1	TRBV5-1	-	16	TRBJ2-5	CASSLGGPGGQETQYF	TGCGCCAGCAGCTTGGGAGGGCCAGGGGGACAAGAGACCCAGTACTTC
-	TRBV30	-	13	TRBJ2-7	CAWSGRGSDEQYF	TGTGCCTGGAGTGGGAGGGGATCGGACGAGCAGTACTTC
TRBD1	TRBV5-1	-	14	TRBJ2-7	CASTRTGGNDEQYF	TGCGCCAGCACCAGGACAGGGGGAAATGACGAGCAGTACTTC
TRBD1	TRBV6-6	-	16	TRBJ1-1	CASSLGQGRVSTEAFF	TGTGCCAGCAGCCTCGGACAGGGCCGGGTGAGCACTGAAGCTTTCTTT
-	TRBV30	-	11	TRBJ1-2	CAWSLNYGYTF	TGTGCCTGGAGTCTTAACTATGGCTACACCTTC
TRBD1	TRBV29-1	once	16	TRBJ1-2	CSVEGAGQGPTEGYTF	TGCAGCGTTGAAGGGGCGGGACAGGGGCCTACCGAGGGCTACACCTTC
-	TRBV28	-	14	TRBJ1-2	CASSLSGGGYGYTF	TGTGCCAGCAGTTTAAGCGGGGGTGGGTATGGCTACACCTTC
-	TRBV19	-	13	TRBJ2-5	CASSPTSQETQYF	TGTGCCAGTAGTCCCACATCACAAGAGACCCAGTACTTC
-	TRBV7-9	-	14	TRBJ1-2	CASSLTTENYGYTF	TGTGCCAGCAGCTTAACCACAGAGAACTATGGCTACACCTTC
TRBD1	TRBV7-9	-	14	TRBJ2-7	CASSSRQGPYEQYF	TGTGCCAGCAGCTCAAGACAGGGCCCCTACGAGCAGTACTTC
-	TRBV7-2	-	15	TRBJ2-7	CASSFGLTGTYEQYF	TGTGCCAGCAGCTTCGGACTAACCGGCACCTACGAGCAGTACTTC
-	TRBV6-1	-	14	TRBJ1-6	CASCGGGSNSPLHF	TGTGCCAGCTGTGGGGGTGGGAGCAATTCACCCCTCCACTTT
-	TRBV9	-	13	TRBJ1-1	CASSVGGLTEAFF	TGTGCCAGCAGCGTAGGTGGGCTGACTGAAGCTTTCTTT
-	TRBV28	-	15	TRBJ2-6	CASSLGGTGANVLTF	TGTGCCAGCAGTTTAGGGGGGACTGGGGCCAACGTCCTGACTTTC
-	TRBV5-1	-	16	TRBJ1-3	CASSSEQSSSGNTIYF	TGCGCCAGCAGCTCGGAACAGTCGAGCTCTGGAAACACCATATATTTT
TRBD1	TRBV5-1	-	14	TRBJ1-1	CASSLATGATEAFF	TGCGCCAGCAGCTTGGCCACAGGGGCCACTGAAGCTTTCTTT
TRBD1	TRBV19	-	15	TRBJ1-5	CASTEKGQATSPQHF	TGTGCCAGTACCGAAAAGGGACAGGCGACCTCGCCCCAGCATTTT
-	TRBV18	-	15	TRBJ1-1	CASSPGRAENTEAFF	TGTGCCAGCTCACCAGGGCGGGCGGAGAACACTGAAGCTTTCTTT
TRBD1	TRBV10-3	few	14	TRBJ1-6	CAIRPGQGNSPLHF	TGTGCCATCAGGCCGGGACAGGGTAATTCACCCCTCCACTTT
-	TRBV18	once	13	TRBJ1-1	CASSPRTSEEAFF	TGTGCCAGCTCACCAAGGACTTCTGAAGAAGCTTTCTTT
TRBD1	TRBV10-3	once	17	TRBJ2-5	CAISERGQGGAKETQYF	TGTGCCATCAGTGAGAGGGGGCAGGGTGGGGCTAAAGAGACCCAGTACTTC
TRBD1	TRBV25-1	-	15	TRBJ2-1	CASSVAGTGYNEQFF	TGTGCCAGCAGTGTAGCCGGGACAGGATACAATGAGCAGTTCTTC
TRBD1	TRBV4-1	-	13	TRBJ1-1	CASSRDRNTEAFF	TGCGCCAGCAGCCGGGACAGGAACACTGAAGCTTTCTTT
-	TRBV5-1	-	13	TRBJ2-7	CASSLTSGYEQYF	TGCGCCAGCAGCTTGACATCAGGGTACGAGCAGTACTTC
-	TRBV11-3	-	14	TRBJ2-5	CASSPGEKGETQYF	TGTGCCAGCTCACCGGGGGAAAAGGGAGAGACCCAGTACTTC
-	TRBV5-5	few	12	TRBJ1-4	CASSLVGEKLFF	TGTGCCAGCAGCTTGGTCGGGGAAAAACTGTTTTTT
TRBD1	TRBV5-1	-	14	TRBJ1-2	CASSLGGQGDGYTF	TGCGCCAGCAGCTTGGGGGGACAGGGGGATGGCTACACCTTC
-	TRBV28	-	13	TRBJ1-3	CASSFSSGNTIYF	TGTGCCAGCAGTTTCAGCTCTGGAAACACCATATATTTT
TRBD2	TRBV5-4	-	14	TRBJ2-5	CASSSGTNQETQYF	TGTGCCAGCAGCTCGGGGACTAACCAAGAGACCCAGTACTTC
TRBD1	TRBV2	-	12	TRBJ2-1	CASRGQNNEQFF	TGTGCCAGCAGGGGACAGAACAATGAGCAGTTCTTC
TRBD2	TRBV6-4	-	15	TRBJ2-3	CASSASGGGTDTQYF	TGTGCCAGCAGTGCTAGCGGGGGGGGCACAGATACGCAGTATTTT
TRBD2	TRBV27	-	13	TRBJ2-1	CATRWGGGGEQFF	TGTGCCACCCGATGGGGCGGGGGGGGTGAGCAGTTCTTC